This TCR beta chain was captured by sequencing in a study of cytomegalovirus exposure and HLA in healthy donors. In germline, CDR1 is KGHSH, CDR2 LQKENI. This CDR3 region has 17 residues. The trim removed 3 bases at V and 4 bases at J, leaving 11 bases unmatched. The study ran its PCR with 60 Vbeta and 13 Jbeta primers. Assay used: immunoSEQ multiplex PCR; TCRdb lists only in-frame clones, some missing. The table includes 100,000 to 150,000 clones, roughly 80% detected once. The rearrangement uses TRBV18 and TRBJ2-2; TRBD2 matches at 7 bases. The TCR comes from a woman in her 40s in good health and CMV-seronegative. Specimen: PBMCs. As DNA, the CDR3 is TGTGCCAGCTCACCGGCAGCGGGGCCGAGGGGCACCGGGGAGCTGTTTTTT. Protein sequence: CASSPAAGPRGTGELFF.